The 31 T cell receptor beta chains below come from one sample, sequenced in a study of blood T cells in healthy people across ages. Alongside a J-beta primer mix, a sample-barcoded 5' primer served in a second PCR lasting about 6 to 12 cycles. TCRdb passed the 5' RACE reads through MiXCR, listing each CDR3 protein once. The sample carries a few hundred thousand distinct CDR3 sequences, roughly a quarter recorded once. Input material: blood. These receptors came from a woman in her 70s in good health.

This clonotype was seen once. The CDR3 region has the DNA TGTGCCAGCTCGGGGGGCTATCCGAATTACGGAAACACCATATATTTT. Translating gives CASSGGYPNYGNTIYF. This chain uses TRBV27 with TRBJ1-3, with D possibly TRBD1 on 6 matching bases. Deletions cut 8 bases from V and 4 bases from J, with 21 bases between. CDR1 is MNHEY, CDR2 SMNVEV, per germline (reference sequence). This CDR3 region has 16 residues.

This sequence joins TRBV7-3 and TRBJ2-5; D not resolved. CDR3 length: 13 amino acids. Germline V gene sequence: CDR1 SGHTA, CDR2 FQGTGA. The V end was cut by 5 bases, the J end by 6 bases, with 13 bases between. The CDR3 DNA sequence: TGTGCCAGCAGCCCTCAACGGTGGCAGACCCAGTACTTC. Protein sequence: CASSPQRWQTQYF.

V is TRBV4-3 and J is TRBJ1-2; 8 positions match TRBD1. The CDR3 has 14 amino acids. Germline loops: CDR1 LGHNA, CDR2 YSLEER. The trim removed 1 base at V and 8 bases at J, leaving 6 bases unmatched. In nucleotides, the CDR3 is TGCGCCAGCAGCCAAGGGCGACAGGGGATGGGCTACACCTTC. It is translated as CASSQGRQGMGYTF.

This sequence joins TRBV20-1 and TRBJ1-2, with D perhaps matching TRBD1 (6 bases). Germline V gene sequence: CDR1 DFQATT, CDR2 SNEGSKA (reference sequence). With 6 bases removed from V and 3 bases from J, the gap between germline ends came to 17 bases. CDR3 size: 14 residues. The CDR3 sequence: CSAYGGGQYYGYTF. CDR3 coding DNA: TGCAGTGCCTATGGAGGGGGGCAATACTATGGCTACACCTTC.

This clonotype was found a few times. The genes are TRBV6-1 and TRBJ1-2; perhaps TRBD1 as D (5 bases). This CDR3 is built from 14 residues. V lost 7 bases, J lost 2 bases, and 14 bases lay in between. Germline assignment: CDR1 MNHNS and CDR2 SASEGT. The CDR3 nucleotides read TGTGCCAGCACTCGGGGGAGATCCAACTATGGCTACACCTTC. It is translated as CASTRGRSNYGYTF.

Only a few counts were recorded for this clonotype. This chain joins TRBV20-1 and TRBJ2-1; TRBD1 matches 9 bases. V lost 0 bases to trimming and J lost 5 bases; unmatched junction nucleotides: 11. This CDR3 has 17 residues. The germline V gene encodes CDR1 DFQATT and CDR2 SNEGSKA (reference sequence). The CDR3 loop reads CSARDLRGTGRHNEQFF. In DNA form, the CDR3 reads TGCAGTGCTAGAGACCTCCGGGGGACAGGGAGACACAATGAGCAGTTCTTC.

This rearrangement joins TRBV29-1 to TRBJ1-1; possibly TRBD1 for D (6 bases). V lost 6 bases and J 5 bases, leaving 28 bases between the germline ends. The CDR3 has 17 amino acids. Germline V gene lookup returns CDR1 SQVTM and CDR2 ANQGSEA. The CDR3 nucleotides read TGCAGCGTCGGGGGTCTGCCGGGACACAATCAGGGGACTGAAGCTTTCTTT. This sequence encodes CSVGGLPGHNQGTEAFF.

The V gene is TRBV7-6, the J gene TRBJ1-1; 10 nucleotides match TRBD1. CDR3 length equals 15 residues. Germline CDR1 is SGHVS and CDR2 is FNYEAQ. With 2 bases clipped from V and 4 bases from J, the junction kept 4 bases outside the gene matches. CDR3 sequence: CASSLTGTGVTEAFF. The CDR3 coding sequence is TGTGCCAGCAGCTTAACCGGGACAGGGGTCACTGAAGCTTTCTTT.

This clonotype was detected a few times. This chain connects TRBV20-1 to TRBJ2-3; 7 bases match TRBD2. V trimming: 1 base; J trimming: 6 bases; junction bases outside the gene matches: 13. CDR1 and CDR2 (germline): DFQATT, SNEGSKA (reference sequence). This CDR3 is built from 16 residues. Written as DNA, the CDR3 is TGCAGTGCTAGAGTCCAACTAGCGTTGGTTCCGGATACGCAGTATTTT. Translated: CSARVQLALVPDTQYF.

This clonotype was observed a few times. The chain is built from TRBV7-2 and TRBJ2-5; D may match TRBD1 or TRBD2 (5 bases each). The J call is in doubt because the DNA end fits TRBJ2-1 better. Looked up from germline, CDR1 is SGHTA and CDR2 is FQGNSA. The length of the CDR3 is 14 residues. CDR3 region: CASSLEGPPNEQFF. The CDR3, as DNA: TGTGCCAGCAGCTTAGAGGGACCCCCCAATGAGCAGTTCTTC.

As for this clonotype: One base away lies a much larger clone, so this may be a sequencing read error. CDR3 residues: CASSLRWGAQYF. The CDR3 nucleotides read TGTGCCAGCAGTTTACGGTGGGGCGCGCAGTACTTC. This chain links TRBV28 with TRBJ2-7; D may be TRBD1 (5 bases). With 2 bases removed from V and 9 bases from J, the gap between germline ends came to 11 bases. From germline, CDR1 is MDHEN and CDR2 SYDVKM. CDR3 length: 12 amino acids.

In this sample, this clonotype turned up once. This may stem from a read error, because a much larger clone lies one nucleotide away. CDR3 region: CANNLQVAGETQYF. Written as DNA, the CDR3 is TGTGCCAACAACTTACAGGTGGCGGGGGAGACCCAGTACTTC. The chain carries TRBV12-3 or TRBV12-4 and TRBJ2-5; tentative D call: TRBD2 (6 bases). CDR3 length: 14 amino acids. Between the trimmed V and J ends, which lost 10 bases and 5 bases, there was a span of 20 bases.

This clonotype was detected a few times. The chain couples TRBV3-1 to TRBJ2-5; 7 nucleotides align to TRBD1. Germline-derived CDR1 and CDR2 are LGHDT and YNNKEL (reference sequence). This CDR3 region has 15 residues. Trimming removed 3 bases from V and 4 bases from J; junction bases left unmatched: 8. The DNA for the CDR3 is TGTGCCAGCAGCCAGGCGACAGGGTGGGGAGAGACCCAGTACTTC. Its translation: CASSQATGWGETQYF.

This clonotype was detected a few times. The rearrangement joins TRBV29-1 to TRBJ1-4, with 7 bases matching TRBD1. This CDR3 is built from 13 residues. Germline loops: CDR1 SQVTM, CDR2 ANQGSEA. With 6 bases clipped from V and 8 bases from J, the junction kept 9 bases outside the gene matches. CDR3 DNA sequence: TGCAGCGTCTCCGGCGGGACAGTGGAAAAACTGTTTTTT. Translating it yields CSVSGGTVEKLFF.

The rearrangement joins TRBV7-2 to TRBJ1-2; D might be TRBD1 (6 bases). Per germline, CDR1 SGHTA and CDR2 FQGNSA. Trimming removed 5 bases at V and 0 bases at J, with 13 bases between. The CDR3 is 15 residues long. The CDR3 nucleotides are TGTGCCAGCAGCCGGAACAGGGAAGCTAACTATGGCTACACCTTC. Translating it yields CASSRNREANYGYTF.

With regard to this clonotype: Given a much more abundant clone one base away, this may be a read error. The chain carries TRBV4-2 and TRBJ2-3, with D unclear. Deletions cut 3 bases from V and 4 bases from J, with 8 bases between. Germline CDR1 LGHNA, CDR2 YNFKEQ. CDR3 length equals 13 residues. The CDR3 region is CASSHDGADTQYF. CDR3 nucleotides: TGTGCCAGCAGCCATGATGGGGCAGATACGCAGTATTTT.

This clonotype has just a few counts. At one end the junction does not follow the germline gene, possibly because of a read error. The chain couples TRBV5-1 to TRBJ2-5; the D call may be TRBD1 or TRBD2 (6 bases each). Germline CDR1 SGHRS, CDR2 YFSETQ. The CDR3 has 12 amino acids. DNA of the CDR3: TGCGCCAGCAGCTTGCCCCCGGGGGCCGGGTTCTTC. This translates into CASSLPPGAGFF.

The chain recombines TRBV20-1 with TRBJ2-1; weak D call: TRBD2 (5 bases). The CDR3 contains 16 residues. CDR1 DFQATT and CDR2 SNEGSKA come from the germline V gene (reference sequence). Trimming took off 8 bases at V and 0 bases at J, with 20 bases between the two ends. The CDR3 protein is CSPSLAGASSYNEQFF. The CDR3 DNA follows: TGCAGTCCCAGTCTAGCAGGCGCGAGCTCCTACAATGAGCAGTTCTTC.

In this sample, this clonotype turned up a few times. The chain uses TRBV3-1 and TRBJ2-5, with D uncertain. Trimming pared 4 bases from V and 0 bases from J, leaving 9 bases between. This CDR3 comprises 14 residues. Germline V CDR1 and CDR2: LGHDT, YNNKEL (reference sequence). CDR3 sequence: CASSPRGHQETQYF. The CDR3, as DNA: TGTGCCAGCAGCCCCCGTGGACACCAAGAGACCCAGTACTTC.

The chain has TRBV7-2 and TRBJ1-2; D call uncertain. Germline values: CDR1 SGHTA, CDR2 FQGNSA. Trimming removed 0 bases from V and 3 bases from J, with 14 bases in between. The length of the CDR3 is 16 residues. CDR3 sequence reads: CASSLAQLSGYYGYTF. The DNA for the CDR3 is TGTGCCAGCAGCTTAGCCCAGCTGAGCGGGTACTATGGCTACACCTTC.

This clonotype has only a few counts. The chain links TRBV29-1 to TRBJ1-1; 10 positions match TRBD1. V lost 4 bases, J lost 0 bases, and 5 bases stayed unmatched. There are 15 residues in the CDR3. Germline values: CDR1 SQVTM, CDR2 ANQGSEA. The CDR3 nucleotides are TGCAGCGTTGGAGGACAGGGGGATTTGAACACTGAAGCTTTCTTT. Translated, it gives CSVGGQGDLNTEAFF.

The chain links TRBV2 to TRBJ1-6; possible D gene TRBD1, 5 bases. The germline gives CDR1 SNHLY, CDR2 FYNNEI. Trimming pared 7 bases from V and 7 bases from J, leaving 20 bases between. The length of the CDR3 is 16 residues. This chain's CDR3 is CASIPDQGSPNSPLHF. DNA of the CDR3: TGTGCCAGCATCCCCGATCAGGGTAGTCCCAATTCACCCCTCCACTTT.

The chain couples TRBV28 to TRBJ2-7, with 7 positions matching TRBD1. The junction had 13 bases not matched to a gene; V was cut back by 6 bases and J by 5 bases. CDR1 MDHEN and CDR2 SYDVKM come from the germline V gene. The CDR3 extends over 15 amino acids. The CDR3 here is CASSSWGTENHEQYF. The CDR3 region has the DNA TGTGCCAGCAGCTCATGGGGGACAGAGAATCACGAGCAGTACTTC.

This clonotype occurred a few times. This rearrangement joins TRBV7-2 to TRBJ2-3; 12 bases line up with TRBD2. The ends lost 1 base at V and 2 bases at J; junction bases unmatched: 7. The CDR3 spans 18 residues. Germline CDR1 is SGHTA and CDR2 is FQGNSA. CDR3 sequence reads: CASSLDTSGGRVTDTQYF. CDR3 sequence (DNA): TGTGCCAGCAGCTTAGATACTAGCGGGGGGCGGGTCACAGATACGCAGTATTTT.

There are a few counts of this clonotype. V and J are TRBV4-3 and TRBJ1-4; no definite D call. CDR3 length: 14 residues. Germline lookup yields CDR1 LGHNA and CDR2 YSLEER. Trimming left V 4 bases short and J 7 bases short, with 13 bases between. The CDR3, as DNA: TGCGCCAGCAGCCCGTCGGTTCTCGGTGAAAAACTGTTTTTT. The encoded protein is CASSPSVLGEKLFF.

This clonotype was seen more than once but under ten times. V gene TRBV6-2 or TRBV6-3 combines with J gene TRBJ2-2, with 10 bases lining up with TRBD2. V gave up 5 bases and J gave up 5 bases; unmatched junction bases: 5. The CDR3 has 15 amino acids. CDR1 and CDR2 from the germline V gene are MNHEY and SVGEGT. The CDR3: CASSSGGALTGELFF. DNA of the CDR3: TGTGCCAGCAGTAGCGGGGGGGCCCTAACCGGGGAGCTGTTTTTT.

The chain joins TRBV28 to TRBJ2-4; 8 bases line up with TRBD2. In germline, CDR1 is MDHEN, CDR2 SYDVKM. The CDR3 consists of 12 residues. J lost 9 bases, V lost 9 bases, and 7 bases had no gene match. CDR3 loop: CASCGGQGIQYF. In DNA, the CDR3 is TGTGCCAGTTGCGGGGGGCAGGGCATTCAGTACTTC. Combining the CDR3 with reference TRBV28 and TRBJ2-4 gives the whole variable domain DVKVTQSSRYLVKRTGEKVFLECVQDMDHENMFWYRQDPGLGLRLIYFSYDVKMKEKGDIPEGYSVSREKKERFSLILESASTNQTSMYLCASCGGQGIQYFGAGTRLSVL.

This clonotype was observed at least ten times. The CDR3 DNA follows: TGCAGCGTGCTAGGCACCTCCTACGAGCAGTACTTC. This translates into CSVLGTSYEQYF. The chain is built from TRBV29-1 and TRBJ2-7; the D is unclear. Germline V gives CDR1 SQVTM, CDR2 ANQGSEA. Deletions cut 6 bases from V and 0 bases from J, with 9 bases between. This CDR3 has 12 amino acids.

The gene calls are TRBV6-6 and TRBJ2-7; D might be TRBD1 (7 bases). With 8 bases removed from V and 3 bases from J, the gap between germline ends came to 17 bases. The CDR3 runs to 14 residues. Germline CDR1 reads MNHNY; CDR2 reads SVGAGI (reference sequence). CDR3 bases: TGTGCCAGCTTTCAGGGGGGACAGTTCTACGAGCAGTACTTC. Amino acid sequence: CASFQGGQFYEQYF.

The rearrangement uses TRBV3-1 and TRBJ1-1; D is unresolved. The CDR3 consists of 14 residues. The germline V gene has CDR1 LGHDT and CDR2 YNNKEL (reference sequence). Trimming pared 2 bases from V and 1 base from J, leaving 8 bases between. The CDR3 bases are TGTGCCAGCAGCCAAAGCGCCGCGAACACTGAAGCTTTCTTT. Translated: CASSQSAANTEAFF.

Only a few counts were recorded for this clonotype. CDR3 protein: CASSLVLRAGSNQPQHF. Here the CDR3 DNA reads TGTGCCAGCAGCTTGGTTCTCAGGGCGGGGAGCAATCAGCCCCAGCATTTT. V and J are TRBV5-5 and TRBJ1-5; D possibly corresponds to TRBD1 (5 bases). Germline CDR1 SGHKS, CDR2 YYEKEE (reference sequence). V was shortened by 0 bases and J by 1 base, with 14 bases between the two germline ends. The CDR3 spans 17 residues. The full variable domain, rest sourced from reference TRBV5-5 and TRBJ1-5, is DAGVTQSPTHLIKTRGQQVTLRCSPISGHKSVSWYQQVLGQGPQFIFQYYEKEERGRGNFPDRFSARQFPNYSSELNVNALLLGDSALYLCASSLVLRAGSNQPQHFGDGTRLSIL.